This T cell receptor (beta chain) was recovered during a study of blood T cell repertoires in COVID-19. Produced via immunoSEQ multiplex PCR; TCRdb's table is partial and in-frame only. The sample carries some 200,000 clones, roughly nine tenths recorded once. The table lists this clone with a count of one. CDR1 is SGHVS and CDR2 is FQNEAQ in the germline V gene. This CDR3 has 15 residues. The ends were cut back, 5 bases at V and 1 base at J, with 12 bases in the middle. This chain joins TRBV7-8 and TRBJ1-3; D is uncertain. This clonotype was obtained from a woman in her thirties who had recovered from COVID-19. What was sequenced was PBMCs or T cells enriched from blood (not recorded which). CDR3 bases: TGTGCCAGCAGCCCCCTTCGGGGTTCTGGAAACACCATATATTTT. This encodes CASSPLRGSGNTIYF. Together with reference TRBV7-8 and TRBJ1-3, the CDR3 gives the full variable domain: GAGVSQSPRYKVAKRGQDVALRCDPISGHVSLFWYQQALGQGPEFLTYFQNEAQLDKSGLPSDRFFAERPEGSVSTLKIQRTQQEDSAVYLCASSPLRGSGNTIYFGEGSWLTVV.